The 21 T cell receptor beta chains below all came from one sample that was sequenced in a study of blood T cell repertoires in COVID-19. Only in-frame clones appear in the TCRdb table, and some are missing; sequencing was by immunoSEQ multiplex PCR. The sample includes 200,000 or so clones, approximately 90% of them seen just once. The sequenced material came from peripheral blood. The source is a woman aged 40 to 49 who had recovered from COVID-19.

The J gene is TRBJ2-3, the V gene TRBV5-1; 9 nucleotides agree with TRBD2. The J segment lost 2 bases and the V segment lost 5 bases, leaving 3 bases of the junction unmatched. This CDR3 has 14 amino acids. Germline CDR1 SGHRS, CDR2 YFSETQ. DNA for the CDR3: TGCGCCAGCAGACCGGGACTAGCCACAGATACGCAGTATTTT. It is translated as CASRPGLATDTQYF. Together with reference TRBV5-1 and TRBJ2-3, the CDR3 gives the full variable domain: KAGVTQTPRYLIKTRGQQVTLSCSPISGHRSVSWYQQTPGQGLQFLFEYFSETQRNKGNFPGRFSGRQFSNSRSEMNVSTLELGDSALYLCASRPGLATDTQYFGPGTRLTVL.

The chain is built from TRBV5-1 and TRBJ2-3; 7 positions agree with TRBD2. CDR1 and CDR2 (germline): SGHRS, YFSETQ. The trim removed 0 bases at V and 7 bases at J, leaving 14 bases unmatched. The CDR3 is 17 amino acids. CDR3 protein: CASSLASLGGSMNTQYF. DNA for the CDR3: TGCGCCAGCAGCTTGGCCTCTTTGGGCGGGAGTATGAATACGCAGTATTTT.

V usage is TRBV3-1 (or the pseudogene TRBV3-2) and J usage is TRBJ2-2, with D possibly TRBD2 on 5 matching bases. CDR1 LGHDT and CDR2 YNNKEL come from the germline V gene (reference sequence). The CDR3 spans 14 residues. V lost 2 bases, J lost 3 bases, and 7 bases lay in between. The CDR3 nucleotides read TGTGCCAGCAGCCAATTGAGGGACACCGGGGAGCTGTTTTTT. This codes for CASSQLRDTGELFF.

V and J are TRBV7-7 and TRBJ2-5, with a tentative D call TRBD1 (7 bases). CDR3 length: 16 residues. Germline assignment: CDR1 SSHAT and CDR2 FNYEAQ (reference sequence). The germline V and J ends were trimmed by 2 bases and 4 bases, with 17 bases remaining between them. The CDR3 loop reads CASSLTGQPGGETQYF. The CDR3 DNA reads TGTGCCAGCAGCTTAACGGGACAGCCCGGGGGAGAGACCCAGTACTTC. Full variable domain (outside the CDR3, taken from reference TRBV7-7 and TRBJ2-5): GAGVSQSPRYKVTKRGQDVTLRCDPISSHATLYWYQQALGQGPEFLTYFNYEAQPDKSGLPSDRFSAERPEGSISTLTIQRTEQRDSAMYRCASSLTGQPGGETQYFGPGTRLLVL.

This clone was seen only a few times. The chain joins TRBV7-8 to TRBJ2-5; 14 positions agree with TRBD2. Germline CDR1 SGHVS, CDR2 FQNEAQ. V shed 1 base, J shed 7 bases, and the junction held 8 bases outside the gene matches. The CDR3 runs to 17 residues. CDR3 DNA sequence: TGTGCCAGCAGCTTAGATGAAGGGACTAGCGGGAGTGGGACCCAGTACTTC. Translated: CASSLDEGTSGSGTQYF.

The V gene is TRBV5-1, the J gene TRBJ1-1, with D hard to call. Per germline, CDR1 SGHRS and CDR2 YFSETQ. This CDR3 is 15 amino acids long. Trimming took off 1 base at V and 1 base at J, with 11 bases between the two ends. Written as DNA, the CDR3 is TGCGCCAGCAGCTTGCTTACCAGACAGAACACTGAAGCTTTCTTT. Its translation: CASSLLTRQNTEAFF.

This clone was seen just once. The V gene is TRBV5-4, the J gene TRBJ2-5; TRBD2 is a possible D gene (7 bases). Trimming took 2 bases from V and 2 from J, leaving 13 bases between them. Germline CDR1 reads SGHNT; CDR2 reads YYREEE (reference sequence). CDR3 length: 15 amino acids. CDR3 sequence: CASSLSSGTQETQYF. CDR3 DNA: TGTGCCAGCAGCTTATCGAGCGGGACACAAGAGACCCAGTACTTC.

V and J are TRBV10-3 and TRBJ2-3, with D perhaps matching TRBD1 (6 bases). Trimming left V 10 bases short and J 6 bases short, with 14 bases between. This CDR3 comprises 12 residues. Germline CDR1 is ENHRY and CDR2 is SYGVKD. The chain's CDR3 is CATMMGADTQYF. The CDR3 DNA reads as TGTGCCACCATGATGGGGGCGGATACGCAGTATTTT.

The rearrangement links TRBV5-1 to TRBJ1-2; maybe TRBD1 (5 bases). CDR1 is SGHRS, CDR2 YFSETQ, per germline. There are 15 residues in the CDR3. Trimming removed 3 bases at V and 1 base at J, with 13 bases between. The DNA for the CDR3 is TGCGCCAGCAGCTCGGGGAACGGGGGTAACTATGGCTACACCTTC. It encodes CASSSGNGGNYGYTF. Using reference TRBV5-1 and TRBJ1-2 for the parts outside the CDR3, the full variable domain is KAGVTQTPRYLIKTRGQQVTLSCSPISGHRSVSWYQQTPGQGLQFLFEYFSETQRNKGNFPGRFSGRQFSNSRSEMNVSTLELGDSALYLCASSSGNGGNYGYTFGSGTRLTVV.

The rearrangement uses TRBV11-2 and TRBJ2-7, with 8 bases identical to TRBD2. The CDR3 runs to 18 residues. Germline CDR1 and CDR2: SGHAT and FQNNGV. The junction had 14 bases not matched to a gene; V was cut back by 0 bases and J by 4 bases. CDR3 sequence: CASSLDLLLVQREYEQYF. The CDR3 nucleotides read TGTGCCAGCAGCTTAGATCTGTTGTTAGTCCAGCGGGAGTACGAGCAGTACTTC.

This clone appeared once. This chain joins TRBV18 and TRBJ1-1, with 7 bases identical to TRBD1. V was pared by 4 bases and J by 1 base, with 0 bases of the junction left unmatched. CDR3 size: 13 residues. From germline, CDR1 is KGHSH and CDR2 LQKENI. CDR3 amino acids: CASSRDRNTEAFF. The CDR3 bases are TGTGCCAGCTCACGGGACAGGAACACTGAAGCTTTCTTT.

V is TRBV7-7 and J is TRBJ2-3, with D possibly being TRBD2 (6 bases). The CDR3 has 15 residues. Germline-derived CDR1 and CDR2 are SSHAT and FNYEAQ (reference sequence). The ends were cut back, 2 bases at V and 1 base at J, with 10 bases in the middle. CDR3 nucleotide sequence: TGTGCCAGCAGCTTACTCGGCGGGGGCACAGATACGCAGTATTTT. Translated, it gives CASSLLGGGTDTQYF.

The rearrangement uses TRBV25-1 and TRBJ2-3; 15 bases are shared with TRBD2. CDR3 length: 17 amino acids. The V and J ends lost 5 bases and 1 base, in that order; junction bases with no gene match: 4. CDR1 and CDR2 (germline): MGHDK, SYGVNS. CDR3 DNA sequence: TGTGCCAGCAGTTGGACTAGCGGGAGGGCGGGCACAGATACGCAGTATTTT. Translation gives CASSWTSGRAGTDTQYF.

The genes are TRBV5-6 and TRBJ2-7; D remains unclear. The CDR3 has 12 amino acids. Deletions cut 2 bases from V and 2 bases from J, with 5 bases between. Germline CDR1 SGHDT, CDR2 YYEEEE. DNA for the CDR3: TGTGCCAGCAGCTTTTATGCCTACGAGCAGTACTTC. Its protein product is CASSFYAYEQYF.

This clone was seen just once. The rearrangement joins TRBV12-3 or TRBV12-4 to TRBJ2-5, with 10 bases identical to TRBD2. The CDR3 contains 13 residues. V trimming: 6 bases; J trimming: 5 bases; junction bases outside the gene matches: 3. For the CDR3, the DNA is TGTGCCAGCAGCCTAGCGGGAGACGAGACCCAGTACTTC. Encoded protein: CASSLAGDETQYF.

The gene calls are TRBV30 and TRBJ2-1; 12 positions match TRBD2. Germline V gene data show CDR1 as GTSNPN and CDR2 as SVGIG (reference sequence). This CDR3 spans 15 amino acids. V was pared by 1 base and J by 9 bases, with 7 bases of the junction left unmatched. CDR3 DNA: TGTGCCTGGAGTGGAAAAGGACTAGCGGGATTTGAGCAGTTCTTC. It translates to CAWSGKGLAGFEQFF.

The J gene is TRBJ2-3, the V gene TRBV27; D is uncertain. The V end was cut by 2 bases, the J end by 0 bases, with 9 bases between. CDR1 and CDR2 (germline): MNHEY, SMNVEV (reference sequence). The CDR3 runs 15 residues. CDR3 loop: CASSLQISSTDTQYF. The CDR3 DNA reads TGTGCCAGCAGTTTACAGATATCTAGCACAGATACGCAGTATTTT.

The CDR3: CASSALTGFYGYTF. In DNA form, the CDR3 reads TGTGCCAGTAGTGCCTTGACAGGGTTCTATGGCTACACCTTC. The V gene is TRBV19, the J gene TRBJ1-2, with 7 bases aligning to TRBD1. CDR1 is LNHDA and CDR2 is SQIVND in the germline V gene (reference sequence). The V and J ends lost 5 bases and 4 bases, in that order; junction bases with no gene match: 7. The CDR3 is made up of 14 amino acids.

The CDR3 here is CASSSTVPPYEQYF. The CDR3 DNA reads TGTGCCAGCAGTTCGACAGTACCCCCCTACGAGCAGTACTTC. The chain employs TRBV6-5 and TRBJ2-7; D is possibly TRBD1 (5 bases). The CDR3 runs to 14 residues. V lost 4 bases to trimming and J lost 2 bases, with 12 bases between them. CDR1 and CDR2 (germline): MNHEY, SVGAGI.

The chain has TRBV10-2 and TRBJ2-3, with 9 bases that match TRBD1. The CDR3 sequence is 15 residues long. The V gene's germline CDR1 is WSHSY and CDR2 SAAADI. V shed 6 bases and J 1 base; nucleotides not matched to a gene: 5. As DNA, the CDR3 is TGCGCCAGCAGCTGGGACAGGGTAGGCACAGATACGCAGTATTTT. Its protein product is CASSWDRVGTDTQYF.

The chain carries TRBV7-6 and TRBJ1-4, with a tentative D call TRBD1 (5 bases). CDR1 is SGHVS and CDR2 is FNYEAQ in the germline V gene. CDR3 size: 15 residues. V shed 4 bases and J shed 0 bases, with 9 bases lying between them. CDR3 protein: CASSSTASTNEKLFF. In DNA form, the CDR3 reads TGTGCCAGCAGCTCGACAGCGTCAACTAATGAAAAACTGTTTTTT.